The next 6 T cell receptor beta chains were all read from a single sample in a study of shared clonotypes between healthy human individuals. Sequencing was performed with immunoSEQ multiplex PCR; in TCRdb, only in-frame clones are kept and a portion is missing. The sample includes approximately 940,000 clones, 70% to 85% seen only once; the top ten take around 1.4%. The sequenced sample was memory CD4+ T cells sorted from blood. Subset described: CD45RA-negative fraction. The receptor source for this set is a young man in good health.

V gene TRBV11-2 combines with J gene TRBJ2-7; D is ambiguous. Trimming stripped 2 bases from V and 4 bases from J, with 12 bases between. Germline V lookup: CDR1 SGHAT, CDR2 FQNNGV. CDR3 length: 14 residues. The DNA for the CDR3 is TGTGCCAGCAGCTTAAATAGGTTAGGGTACGAGCAGTACTTC. Protein: CASSLNRLGYEQYF.

The V call is TRBV9, the J call TRBJ2-2; D is ambiguous. Per the germline V gene, CDR1 is SGDLS and CDR2 is YYNGEE. V was shortened by 4 bases and J by 6 bases, with 25 bases between the two germline ends. The CDR3 sequence is 18 residues long. The CDR3 region is CASSPRHLGSLIPGELFF. The DNA of the CDR3 is TGTGCCAGCAGCCCGAGGCACCTTGGTAGCTTGATCCCCGGGGAGCTGTTTTTT.

This clone was observed a single time. CDR3: CASSYEGRGGYTF. As DNA, the CDR3 is TGTGCCAGCAGTTACGAGGGCAGAGGCGGCTACACCTTC. This rearrangement joins TRBV6-5 to TRBJ1-2; D is undetermined. The germline V gene encodes CDR1 MNHEY and CDR2 SVGAGI. V was trimmed by 2 bases and J by 8 bases, leaving 12 bases between them. The CDR3 is made up of 13 amino acids.

The rearrangement joins TRBV10-2 to TRBJ2-5; no clear D. The germline V and J ends were trimmed by 2 bases and 6 bases, with 10 bases remaining between them. Germline V gives CDR1 WSHSY, CDR2 SAAADI. The CDR3 covers 13 residues. The CDR3 bases are TGCGCCAGCAGTGAGCCCTACATAAAGACCCAGTACTTC. Translated, it gives CASSEPYIKTQYF.

This clone has more than one count but fewer than ten. The sample carries other DNA sequences with the same CDR3. The chain recombines TRBV29-1 with TRBJ1-2; tentative D call: TRBD1 (5 bases). The CDR3 consists of 11 residues. Trimming removed 3 bases from V and 8 bases from J, with 10 bases in between. Germline V lookup: CDR1 SQVTM, CDR2 ANQGSEA. The CDR3 region is CSVDQGSGYTF. CDR3 nucleotide sequence: TGCAGCGTTGACCAGGGTTCCGGCTACACCTTC.

This clone was seen only a few times. V usage is TRBV18 and J usage is TRBJ2-7; possible D gene TRBD1, 6 bases. The CDR3 consists of 14 residues. Trimming left V 3 bases short and J 5 bases short, with 14 bases between. In germline, CDR1 is KGHSH, CDR2 LQKENI. The CDR3 is CASSPSITGNEQYF. In DNA form, the CDR3 reads TGTGCCAGCTCACCGTCGATAACAGGGAACGAGCAGTACTTC.